The next 3 T cell receptor beta chains were all read from a single sample in a study of cytomegalovirus exposure and HLA in healthy donors. PCR primers comprised 60 Vbeta and 13 Jbeta primers. Assay used: immunoSEQ multiplex PCR; TCRdb lists only in-frame clones, some missing. This table has 150,000 to 200,000 clones, 85% appearing once. The sample comprised PBMCs. These receptor sequences come from a woman between 50 and 59 years old in good health and CMV-seronegative.

V is TRBV5-1 and J is TRBJ2-5, with D possibly matching TRBD1 (6 bases). Germline values: CDR1 SGHRS, CDR2 YFSETQ. Between the trimmed V and J ends, which lost 5 bases and 1 base, there was a span of 15 bases. The CDR3 has 15 residues. This CDR3 is CASRSTGQSQETQYF. CDR3 DNA sequence: TGCGCCAGCAGATCGACAGGACAATCCCAAGAGACCCAGTACTTC.

The chain combines TRBV5-6 with TRBJ1-2; D is ambiguous. Trimming removed 2 bases from V and 3 bases from J, with 11 bases in between. Germline V lookup: CDR1 SGHDT, CDR2 YYEEEE. CDR3 size: 14 residues. CDR3 residues: CASSFGQEDYGYTF. In nucleotides, the CDR3 is TGTGCCAGCAGCTTTGGGCAGGAAGACTATGGCTACACCTTC.

Points on this clone: Other DNA sequences in the sample encode the same CDR3. The chain has TRBV18 and TRBJ1-1; possibly TRBD1 for D (6 bases). Germline CDR1 and CDR2: KGHSH and LQKENI. The CDR3 consists of 13 residues. Trimming took 5 bases from V and 0 from J, leaving 7 bases between them. CDR3 nucleotides: TGTGCCAGCTCAACAGGGTTGAACACTGAAGCTTTCTTT. It encodes CASSTGLNTEAFF.